The 21 T cell receptor beta chains below come from one sample, sequenced in a study of blood T cells in healthy people across ages. With a J-beta primer mix and a sample-barcoded 5' primer, a second PCR ran about 7 to 11 cycles. MiXCR, applied by TCRdb to the 5' RACE reads, yields one record per CDR3 protein. The sample has 550,000 to 700,000 distinct CDR3 sequences, approximately 25% seen once. The source material was blood. The origin of the receptors is a woman aged 70 to 79 in good health.

This clonotype turned up a few times. This chain's CDR3 is CARERGNGYTF. In DNA, the CDR3 is TGTGCTCGGGAGAGGGGGAATGGCTACACCTTC. V gene TRBV30 combines with J gene TRBJ1-2; D is perhaps TRBD1 (6 bases). The CDR3 consists of 11 residues. The V gene's germline CDR1 is GTSNPN and CDR2 SVGIG (reference sequence).

This clonotype has a handful of counts. J is TRBJ2-4 and V is TRBV6-2 or TRBV6-3; D gene ambiguous. The CDR3 covers 14 residues. V was cut by 8 bases and J by 0 bases, with 11 bases left in between. Germline V gene data show CDR1 as MNHEY and CDR2 as SVGEGT. CDR3 protein: CASRADLAKNIQYF. The CDR3 DNA reads as TGTGCCAGCCGCGCGGACCTAGCCAAAAACATTCAGTACTTC.

This sequence joins TRBV6-5 and TRBJ2-2, with a tentative D call TRBD1 (6 bases). Germline loops: CDR1 MNHEY, CDR2 SVGAGI. The V end lost 6 bases, the J end lost 8 bases, and 16 bases lay between the germline ends. The CDR3 runs 14 residues. The CDR3 reads CASRQGSGQGELFF. The CDR3 bases are TGTGCCAGCAGGCAGGGGAGCGGACAGGGGGAGCTGTTTTTT.

This rearrangement joins TRBV27 to TRBJ1-6; no definite D call. The germline V gene has CDR1 MNHEY and CDR2 SMNVEV (reference sequence). This CDR3 is 13 amino acids long. The V end was cut by 2 bases, the J end by 7 bases, with 6 bases between. In DNA, the CDR3 is TGTGCCAGCAGTTTACGGGAGAATTCACCCCTCCACTTT. Translated: CASSLRENSPLHF.

This clonotype was seen repeatedly, ten times or more. This chain joins TRBV7-8 and TRBJ2-1, with D perhaps being TRBD1 or TRBD2 (5 bases each). The germline V gene encodes CDR1 SGHVS and CDR2 FQNEAQ. The germline V and J ends were trimmed by 1 base and 9 bases, with 16 bases remaining between them. The CDR3 contains 15 residues. The CDR3 is CASSLGQGVLGEQFF. As DNA, the CDR3 is TGTGCCAGCAGCTTAGGGCAGGGAGTGTTGGGTGAGCAGTTCTTC.

This chain uses TRBV20-1 with TRBJ2-5, with D unclear. Germline-derived CDR1 and CDR2 are DFQATT and SNEGSKA (reference sequence). V was cut by 1 base and J by 2 bases, with 8 bases left in between. This CDR3 is 13 amino acids long. The CDR3 bases are TGCAGTGCTAGAGGACTCCCACAAGAGACCCAGTACTTC. This encodes CSARGLPQETQYF.

This chain links TRBV10-3 with TRBJ2-3; D assignment may be TRBD1 or TRBD2 (5 bases each). The V and J ends lost 6 bases and 6 bases respectively, with 22 bases between them. The CDR3 runs to 16 residues. Looked up from germline, CDR1 is ENHRY and CDR2 is SYGVKD. For the CDR3, the DNA is TGTGCCATCAGGGAAAGAGCGGACATCCTGGGGGATACGCAGTATTTT. Amino acids: CAIRERADILGDTQYF.

This clonotype was seen at least ten times. The rearrangement uses TRBV10-3 and TRBJ2-7; 9 nucleotides match TRBD1. Germline trimming cut 11 bases from V and 7 bases from J; bases unmatched to any gene: 15. This CDR3 has 14 residues. Germline V gene data show CDR1 as ENHRY and CDR2 as SYGVKD. In nucleotides, the CDR3 is TGTGCCGTAACACAGGGACAGGGAAAGTATGAGCAGTACTTC. This encodes CAVTQGQGKYEQYF.

The table lists this clonotype with a few counts. The chain joins TRBV7-2 to TRBJ2-5; TRBD1 or TRBD2 may be the D gene (5 bases each). V lost 4 bases to trimming and J lost 4 bases, with 13 bases between them. The CDR3 extends over 14 amino acids. CDR1 SGHTA and CDR2 FQGNSA come from the germline V gene. This CDR3 reads CASSWGSWGETQYF. CDR3 nucleotide sequence: TGTGCCAGCAGCTGGGGGAGTTGGGGAGAGACCCAGTACTTC.

This clonotype was seen a few times. Being one base from a much bigger clone, this may be a read error. The CDR3 reads CSATGILTNYGYTF. CDR3 coding DNA: TGCAGCGCTACGGGAATATTAACTAACTATGGCTACACCTTC. The chain couples TRBV29-1 to TRBJ1-2; no clear D gene. Trimming left V 7 bases short and J 0 bases short, with 15 bases between. Germline CDR1 is SQVTM and CDR2 is ANQGSEA. The CDR3 contains 14 residues.

The rearrangement links TRBV20-1 to TRBJ1-2; no clear D gene. The CDR3 length is 10 residues. The V gene's germline CDR1 is DFQATT and CDR2 SNEGSKA (reference sequence). CDR3 coding DNA: TGCAGGCCCGGAGGAAGGGGCTACACCTTC. It codes for CRPGGRGYTF.

V is TRBV6-2 or TRBV6-3 and J is TRBJ2-1; 10 bases agree with TRBD1. CDR1 and CDR2 (germline): MNHEY, SVGEGT. Trimming cost V 5 bases and J 16 bases; bases outside gene matches: 14. The CDR3 has 14 amino acids. The CDR3 sequence: CASSPEFYGTGEFF. CDR3 bases: TGTGCCAGCAGTCCTGAATTTTACGGGACAGGGGAATTCTTC.

Only a few counts were recorded for this clonotype. In nucleotides, the CDR3 is TGTGCCAGCAGTGCCGACGGTGCCCTCCACTTT. It encodes CASSADGALHF. This chain joins TRBV12-3 or TRBV12-4 and TRBJ1-6; D is unclear. Trimming removed 5 bases from V and 14 bases from J, with 10 bases in between. This CDR3 contains 11 residues.

This rearrangement joins TRBV2 to TRBJ2-7; D is undetermined. Trimming left V 6 bases short and J 5 bases short, with 17 bases between. This CDR3 has 14 residues. Germline-derived CDR1 and CDR2 are SNHLY and FYNNEI. The CDR3 bases are TGTGCCAGCAGGGAAAGTACCTTGCCCCACGAGCAGTACTTC. This codes for CASRESTLPHEQYF.

The chain recombines TRBV6-2 or TRBV6-3 with TRBJ2-5; the D gene is possibly TRBD2 (6 bases). Germline loops: CDR1 MNHEY, CDR2 SVGEGT. The CDR3 has 17 residues. V lost 2 bases, J lost 1 base, and 17 bases lay in between. CDR3 in DNA: TGTGCCAGCAGTTACATCGCGGGACTGTACCGCCAAGAGACCCAGTACTTC. Encoded protein: CASSYIAGLYRQETQYF.

This clonotype was seen repeatedly, ten times or more. A much larger clone sits a single nucleotide away, making a read error possible. The chain joins TRBV4-3 to TRBJ2-3; D unclear. Trimming left V 3 bases short and J 4 bases short, with 8 bases between. Germline CDR1 LGHNA, CDR2 YSLEER. This CDR3 is built from 13 residues. CDR3 protein: CASSQSYADTQYF. The CDR3 DNA reads TGCGCCAGCAGCCAGTCCTACGCAGATACGCAGTATTTT.

This clonotype was counted between two and nine times. A much larger clone differs by one base, so this may be a read error. This chain joins TRBV12-3 or TRBV12-4 and TRBJ1-4; D remains unclear. The CDR3 has 11 amino acids. CDR3 sequence: CASSLSEKLLF. CDR3 in DNA: TGTGCCAGCAGTTTATCTGAAAAACTGCTTTTT.

This clonotype was counted between two and nine times. The chain carries TRBV12-3 or TRBV12-4 and TRBJ1-1; D gene ambiguous. The CDR3 runs 14 residues. Trimming cost V 9 bases and J 1 base, with 15 bases left between them. CDR3 residues: CASQPQGGNTEAFF. CDR3 sequence (DNA): TGTGCCAGTCAACCCCAAGGAGGGAACACTGAAGCTTTCTTT.

The gene calls are TRBV11-2 and TRBJ1-6; possibly TRBD1 for D (6 bases). The ends were cut back, 4 bases at V and 10 bases at J, with 17 bases in the middle. Germline-derived CDR1 and CDR2 are SGHAT and FQNNGV. The CDR3 has 15 amino acids. The CDR3 here is CASSSLSGAESPLHF. The CDR3 DNA reads as TGTGCCAGCAGCTCCCTCTCAGGGGCAGAATCACCCCTCCACTTT.

The chain has TRBV20-1 and TRBJ2-2, with TRBD1 matching 9 bases. Trimming removed 3 bases from V and 6 bases from J; junction bases left unmatched: 5. CDR3 length equals 14 residues. Germline V gene sequence: CDR1 DFQATT, CDR2 SNEGSKA (reference sequence). CDR3 amino acids: CSASRDRAAGELFF. CDR3 bases: TGCAGTGCTAGTAGGGACAGGGCGGCCGGGGAGCTGTTTTTT.

This clonotype was counted many times. The chain carries TRBV29-1 and TRBJ2-7; the D is unclear. This CDR3 region has 11 residues. V was trimmed by 6 bases and J by 3 bases, leaving 9 bases between them. The germline gives CDR1 SQVTM, CDR2 ANQGSEA. DNA of the CDR3: TGCAGCGTCAAATGGAACTACGAGCAGTACTTC. Translated: CSVKWNYEQYF.